Below are 20 T cell receptor beta chains sequenced from a single sample in a study of T cell changes during pregnancy in multiple sclerosis. Generated by immunoSEQ multiplex PCR, the TCRdb table keeps only in-frame clones and is missing some. The data hold around 57,000 clones, with 91% observed a single time. This sample comprised peripheral blood, obtained in the third trimester of pregnancy. Receptors originate from a female donor in good health, enrolled as a control in a pregnancy study.

The rearrangement uses TRBV19 and TRBJ1-2; 8 bases are a match to TRBD1. The CDR3 length is 15 residues. V was clipped by 4 bases and J by 4 bases; unmatched bases: 8. Germline V gene sequence: CDR1 LNHDA, CDR2 SQIVND (reference sequence). This CDR3 reads CASSTHLDRAYGYTF. The DNA of the CDR3 is TGTGCCAGTAGTACCCATTTGGACAGGGCCTATGGCTACACCTTC.

This clone was observed a handful of times. V usage is TRBV5-1 and J usage is TRBJ1-6, with D unclear. Germline V gives CDR1 SGHRS, CDR2 YFSETQ. Trimming shortened V by 4 bases and J by 7 bases, and 9 bases separated the two germline ends. CDR3 length: 13 residues. DNA for the CDR3: TGCGCCAGCAGCAACCAACAGAATTCACCCCTCCACTTT. It is translated as CASSNQQNSPLHF.

The J gene is TRBJ2-7, the V gene TRBV6-5; tentative D call: TRBD1 (5 bases). CDR1 and CDR2 (germline): MNHEY, SVGAGI. This CDR3 has 14 residues. V was clipped by 5 bases and J by 5 bases, with 16 bases between them. The CDR3 protein is CASSGHGIANEQYF. The CDR3 DNA follows: TGTGCCAGCAGTGGACACGGTATAGCAAACGAGCAGTACTTC.

This clone was seen once. Different DNA sequences within this sample yield the same CDR3. The chain is built from TRBV6-6 and TRBJ1-3; D not certain. Germline CDR1 reads MNHNY; CDR2 reads SVGAGI (reference sequence). The CDR3 runs to 15 residues. V gave up 2 bases and J gave up 0 bases, with 8 bases separating them. In DNA form, the CDR3 reads TGTGCCAGCAGTTACGATTCAGTCTCTGGAAACACCATATATTTT. Translating it yields CASSYDSVSGNTIYF.

This chain connects TRBV5-1 to TRBJ2-7; D remains ambiguous. Per the germline V gene, CDR1 is SGHRS and CDR2 is YFSETQ. The CDR3 has 16 amino acids. The V and J ends lost 4 bases and 2 bases respectively, with 19 bases between them. The CDR3: CASSIAPPQSAYEQYF. Here the CDR3 DNA reads TGCGCCAGCAGCATCGCCCCACCTCAATCAGCCTACGAGCAGTACTTC.

V gene TRBV7-9 combines with J gene TRBJ2-5, with TRBD2 as a possible D gene (6 bases). V was clipped by 4 bases and J by 9 bases, with 24 bases between them. Germline assignment: CDR1 SEHNR and CDR2 FQNEAQ (reference sequence). CDR3 size: 16 residues. The CDR3 sequence is CASSSSGARDGGAQYF. CDR3 sequence (DNA): TGTGCCAGCAGCTCCAGTGGGGCTCGGGATGGAGGGGCCCAGTACTTC.

The sample holds a few counts of this clone. This rearrangement joins TRBV7-2 to TRBJ2-1, with 7 bases matching TRBD2. The junction had 6 bases not matched to a gene; V was cut back by 2 bases and J by 2 bases. This CDR3 is 16 amino acids long. Germline assignment: CDR1 SGHTA and CDR2 FQGNSA. The DNA for the CDR3 is TGTGCCAGCAGCTTAAATGGCGGGAGTACCTACAATGAGCAGTTCTTC. Its translation is CASSLNGGSTYNEQFF.

This clone is a singleton in its sample. The rearrangement uses TRBV28 and TRBJ2-7; TRBD2 agrees at 7 bases. With 3 bases clipped from V and 8 bases from J, the junction kept 10 bases outside the gene matches. The CDR3 has 14 amino acids. The germline V gene encodes CDR1 MDHEN and CDR2 SYDVKM. The CDR3 nucleotides are TGTGCCAGCAGTTTCGTCGGACTAGACAAGAAGCAGTACTTC. Its translation: CASSFVGLDKKQYF.

V gene TRBV5-1 combines with J gene TRBJ2-1; 7 bases line up with TRBD1. V lost 4 bases and J lost 2; bases outside the gene matches: 9. Looked up from germline, CDR1 is SGHRS and CDR2 is YFSETQ. The CDR3 covers 16 residues. The CDR3 reads CASSRDGTATYNEQFF. CDR3 nucleotides: TGCGCCAGCAGCCGCGACGGGACAGCCACCTACAATGAGCAGTTCTTC. The entire variable domain, with the rest obtained from reference TRBV5-1 and TRBJ2-1, is as follows: KAGVTQTPRYLIKTRGQQVTLSCSPISGHRSVSWYQQTPGQGLQFLFEYFSETQRNKGNFPGRFSGRQFSNSRSEMNVSTLELGDSALYLCASSRDGTATYNEQFFGPGTRLTVL.

The genes are TRBV19 and TRBJ1-1; 9 positions match TRBD1. V dropped 6 bases and J dropped 5; count of bases not matched to a gene: 10. The CDR3 runs 15 residues. The germline CDR1 and CDR2 sequences are LNHDA and SQIVND (reference sequence). The CDR3 DNA sequence: TGTGCCAGTAGGGTCACAGGGGGCGTCGGAACTGAAGCTTTCTTT. Protein sequence: CASRVTGGVGTEAFF.

The gene calls are TRBV9 and TRBJ1-1, with a possible D match to TRBD1 (5 bases). V was pared by 0 bases and J by 0 bases, with 15 bases between. Germline values: CDR1 SGDLS, CDR2 YYNGEE. The CDR3 has 17 amino acids. The CDR3 DNA follows: TGTGCCAGCAGCGTAGATCACTGGAGGGGTTTGAACACTGAAGCTTTCTTT. Amino acid sequence: CASSVDHWRGLNTEAFF.

The J gene is TRBJ1-5, the V gene TRBV7-9, with 10 bases lining up with TRBD1. The germline gives CDR1 SEHNR, CDR2 FQNEAQ (reference sequence). V was pared by 2 bases and J by 4 bases, with 5 bases of the junction left unmatched. The CDR3 has 16 residues. The CDR3: CASSLSRTGGNQPQHF. CDR3 bases: TGTGCCAGCAGCTTATCTCGGACAGGGGGAAATCAGCCCCAGCATTTT.

This chain connects TRBV13 to TRBJ2-3, with 7 bases aligning to TRBD1. CDR1 PRHDT and CDR2 FYEKMQ come from the germline V gene (reference sequence). J was trimmed by 0 bases and V by 5 bases; bases with no gene match: 8. The CDR3 consists of 16 residues. CDR3 bases: TGTGCCAGCAGCGTCAGGACAGGTGCTAGCACAGATACGCAGTATTTT. Translating it yields CASSVRTGASTDTQYF.

This clone was detected only once. This chain uses TRBV6-6 with TRBJ1-6, with D possibly matching TRBD1 (6 bases). The germline V gene encodes CDR1 MNHNY and CDR2 SVGAGI (reference sequence). V gave up 2 bases and J gave up 2 bases, with 7 bases separating them. This CDR3 spans 15 amino acids. CDR3: CASSYGQPYNSPLHF. The CDR3 coding sequence is TGTGCCAGCAGTTACGGACAGCCCTATAATTCACCCCTCCACTTT.

The V call is TRBV6-5, the J call TRBJ1-1; D perhaps matches TRBD1 (5 bases). This CDR3 region has 16 residues. In germline, CDR1 is MNHEY, CDR2 SVGAGI. V dropped 2 bases and J dropped 8 bases, with 21 bases sitting between them. CDR3 coding DNA: TGTGCCAGCAGTTACCTCGGTCCTGGGATTACAGGCGAAGCTTTCTTT. It codes for CASSYLGPGITGEAFF.

The chain couples TRBV6-5 to TRBJ2-1; TRBD1 might be the D (5 bases). V was clipped by 2 bases and J by 7 bases, with 9 bases between them. Germline assignment: CDR1 MNHEY and CDR2 SVGAGI. CDR3 length: 13 amino acids. CDR3 in amino acids: CASSYGAGNEQFF. The CDR3 DNA reads as TGTGCCAGCAGTTACGGGGCAGGGAATGAGCAGTTCTTC.

The chain employs TRBV19 and TRBJ1-2; a possible D gene is TRBD1 (5 bases). V gave up 1 base and J gave up 4 bases, with 13 bases separating them. This CDR3 has 15 residues. CDR1 and CDR2 (germline): LNHDA, SQIVND (reference sequence). CDR3 DNA sequence: TGTGCCAGTAGTATAGGACAGACACCAACCTATGGCTACACCTTC. Translating it yields CASSIGQTPTYGYTF.

The sample holds a few counts of this clone. The chain is built from TRBV2 and TRBJ1-2, with 10 bases fitting TRBD1. The germline gives CDR1 SNHLY, CDR2 FYNNEI. The CDR3 is 14 amino acids. V was pared by 6 bases and J by 0 bases, with 1 base of the junction left unmatched. The CDR3 DNA reads TGTGCCAGCAGCGGGACAGGGGCTAACTATGGCTACACCTTC. Amino acid sequence: CASSGTGANYGYTF.

CDR3: CASSLEGATEAFF. In DNA, the CDR3 is TGCGCCAGCAGCTTAGAAGGGGCAACTGAAGCTTTCTTT. The gene calls are TRBV5-1 and TRBJ1-1, with D possibly matching TRBD1 (5 bases). The CDR3 contains 13 residues. V lost 2 bases and J lost 5, with 10 bases in between. Germline CDR1 and CDR2: SGHRS and YFSETQ.

The rearrangement links TRBV4-1 to TRBJ1-2; D is possibly TRBD1 (5 bases). Looked up from germline, CDR1 is MGHRA and CDR2 is YSYEKL. This CDR3 region has 15 residues. With 1 base removed from V and 5 bases from J, the gap between germline ends came to 14 bases. The DNA for the CDR3 is TGCGCCAGCAGCCAAGTTAAGGGGTCGTGGTATGGCTACACCTTC. This gives the protein CASSQVKGSWYGYTF.